This is a list of T cell receptor beta chains from one sample in a study of lung T cells in sarcoidosis with Löfgren's syndrome. TCRdb called the reads again in MiXCR, with one record for every CDR3 protein. Among about 19,000 distinct CDR3 sequences listed, 21% were seen once. The source material was CD4+ T cells from bronchoalveolar lavage. The origin of the receptors is a human donor with sarcoidosis (Löfgren's syndrome or another form), or a control subject (not recorded which). CDR3s include the opening cysteine and the closing phenylalanine or tryptophan. Each record gives: D gene, V gene, J gene, clone size, CDR3 protein, CDR3 DNA. A D gene is named only where the DNA matches it firmly. The size entry is marked missing in some rows and otherwise reads once, few, many or a size class.

TRBD1	TRBV12-3/TRBV12-4	TRBJ2-7	few	CASSLGRQGGYEQYF	TGTGCCAGCAGTCTCGGACGACAGGGGGGCTACGAGCAGTACTTC
TRBD1	TRBV6-2/TRBV6-3	TRBJ2-1	medium-sized	CASSSLTGGSYNEQFF	TGTGCCAGCAGTTCGCTTACAGGGGGGTCCTACAATGAGCAGTTCTTC
NA	TRBV12-3/TRBV12-4	TRBJ1-2	many	CASTSRDYGYTF	TGTGCCAGCACCTCGAGGGACTATGGCTACACCTTC
NA	TRBV7-7	TRBJ2-5	NA	CASSPWVQEAQYF	TGTGCTAGCAGCCCCTGGGTCCAAGAGGCCCAGTACTTC
TRBD1	TRBV18	TRBJ2-7	many	CASSVTGTGTYEQYF	TGTGCCAGCTCAGTTACCGGGACAGGTACCTACGAGCAGTACTTC
NA	TRBV7-2	TRBJ2-7	NA	CASSPRQTSYEQYF	TGTGCCAGCAGCCCCCGACAGACGAGCTACGAGCAGTACTTC
TRBD2	TRBV5-4	TRBJ2-1	few	CASSLLRLAGDNEQFF	TGTGCCAGCAGCTTATTGCGACTAGCGGGAGACAATGAGCAGTTCTTC
NA	TRBV20-1	TRBJ1-5	medium-sized	CSARRGNQPQHF	TGCAGTGCTAGGAGGGGCAATCAGCCCCAGCATTTT
TRBD1	TRBV27	TRBJ1-6	medium-sized	CASSPDRGSPLHF	TGTGCCAGCAGCCCGGACAGGGGTTCACCCCTCCACTTT
NA	TRBV5-6	TRBJ1-1	NA	CASSLGSGFNTEAFF	TGTGCCAGCAGCTTGGGGTCAGGGTTTAACACTGAAGCTTTCTTT
NA	TRBV28	TRBJ1-6	many	CASSLRYSPLHF	TGTGCCAGCAGTCTCAGATATTCACCCCTCCACTTT
NA	TRBV9	TRBJ2-5	NA	CASSNNLGLSAQETQYF	TGTGCCAGCAGCAATAACCTGGGACTCAGTGCCCAAGAGACCCAGTACTTC
TRBD1	TRBV27	TRBJ1-1	medium-sized	CASSKGQGILNTEAFF	TGTGCCAGCAGTAAAGGACAGGGCATATTAAACACTGAAGCTTTCTTT
NA	TRBV24-1	TRBJ1-5	many	CATSEYSNQPQHF	TGTGCCACCAGTGAGTATAGCAATCAGCCCCAGCATTTT
NA	TRBV12-3/TRBV12-4	TRBJ2-2	many	CASSLTSPGELFF	TGTGCCAGCAGTTTAACTAGCCCCGGGGAGCTGTTTTTT
NA	TRBV5-8	TRBJ2-7	many	CASSLEQYF	TGTGCCAGCAGCCTGGAGCAGTACTTC
NA	TRBV18	TRBJ1-1	NA	CASSPQELAEAFF	TGTGCCAGCTCACCCCAAGAACTGGCCGAGGCTTTCTTT
NA	TRBV7-9	TRBJ2-3	NA	CASSYRVGTPHDTQYF	TGTGCCAGCAGCTATCGTGTGGGGACTCCTCACGATACGCAGTATTTT
NA	TRBV5-4	TRBJ2-3	few	CASSLAPGEDTQYF	TGTGCCAGCAGCTTGGCCCCCGGGGAAGATACGCAGTATTTT
NA	TRBV24-1	TRBJ1-1	many	CATSGQPNTEAFF	TGTGCCACCAGTGGCCAGCCGAACACTGAAGCTTTCTTT
TRBD1	TRBV15	TRBJ2-5	many	CATSRGTGKETQYF	TGTGCCACCAGCAGGGGGACAGGGAAAGAGACCCAGTACTTC
TRBD1	TRBV5-1	TRBJ2-7	NA	CASTLRTGHYEQYF	TGCGCCAGCACTCTCCGGACAGGGCACTACGAGCAGTACTTC
TRBD2	TRBV20-1	TRBJ2-3	NA	CSASRRGGASTDTQYF	TGCAGTGCTAGCCGCCGGGGAGGGGCCAGCACAGATACGCAGTATTTT
NA	TRBV12-3/TRBV12-4	TRBJ2-5	many	CASSLWQQETQYF	TGTGCCAGCAGTTTATGGCAGCAAGAGACCCAGTACTTC
NA	TRBV4-1	TRBJ1-5	many	CASSQDRNQPQHF	TGCGCCAGCAGCCAAGACCGCAATCAGCCCCAGCATTTT
NA	TRBV5-4	TRBJ2-1	many	CASSPGGASSYNEQFF	TGTGCCAGCAGCCCCGGGGGAGCGAGCTCCTACAATGAGCAGTTCTTC
NA	TRBV2	TRBJ2-5	many	CASTVQETQYF	TGTGCCAGCACCGTACAAGAGACCCAGTACTTC
TRBD1	TRBV6-4	TRBJ2-2	NA	CASSAFLGQGKAGELFF	TGTGCCAGCAGTGCTTTCCTAGGACAGGGCAAGGCCGGGGAGCTGTTTTTT
NA	TRBV24-1	TRBJ2-5	medium-sized	CATSQWGETQYF	TGTGCCACATCACAATGGGGGGAGACCCAGTACTTC
TRBD2	TRBV20-1	TRBJ2-1	NA	CSAIAGSYNERFF	TGCAGTGCTATAGCGGGATCCTACAATGAGCGGTTCTTC
NA	TRBV5-4	TRBJ2-7	NA	CASSADSSYEQYF	TGTGCCAGCAGCGCGGACAGCTCCTACGAGCAGTACTTC
TRBD2	TRBV5-1	TRBJ2-3	few	CASSLPNGRAIDTQYF	TGCGCCAGCAGCTTGCCCAACGGGAGGGCCATAGATACGCAGTATTTT
TRBD1	TRBV27	TRBJ2-3	medium-sized	CASSLLGTGEEDTQYF	TGTGCCAGCAGTCTCCTAGGGACAGGGGAAGAAGATACGCAGTATTTT
TRBD2	TRBV3-1	TRBJ2-1	few	CASSQLYGGGFKNEQFF	TGTGCCAGCAGCCAACTTTACGGGGGGGGGTTTAAAAATGAGCAGTTCTTC
NA	TRBV20-1	TRBJ2-5	many	CSARWDQETQYF	TGCAGTGCTCGCTGGGACCAAGAGACCCAGTACTTC
NA	TRBV7-2	TRBJ1-5	medium-sized	CASSSGNGDQPQHF	TGTGCCAGCAGCTCGGGGAACGGAGATCAGCCCCAGCATTTT
NA	TRBV18	TRBJ2-7	many	CASSPITRGNEQYF	TGTGCCAGCTCACCTATTACTCGAGGGAACGAGCAGTACTTC
NA	TRBV6-1	TRBJ2-1	medium-sized	CASGLNSEYNEQFF	TGTGCCAGCGGCTTGAATTCCGAATACAATGAGCAGTTCTTC
NA	TRBV12-3/TRBV12-4	TRBJ1-5	many	CASSSPRLGGVRNQPQHF	TGTGCCAGCAGTTCCCCCCGATTGGGCGGTGTGAGGAATCAGCCCCAGCATTTT
NA	TRBV2	TRBJ2-6	NA	CASKRITGANVLTF	TGTGCCAGCAAGAGGATTACTGGGGCCAACGTCCTGACTTTC
TRBD2	TRBV29-1	TRBJ2-1	NA	CSVESPTSVFRNEQFF	TGCAGCGTTGAATCCCCGACTAGCGTTTTCAGAAATGAGCAGTTCTTC
NA	TRBV3-1	TRBJ2-5	few	CASSLQIETQYF	TGTGCCAGCAGCCTACAGATAGAGACCCAGTACTTC
TRBD2	TRBV4-2	TRBJ2-7	NA	CASSQPPRTSGLGATYEQYF	TGTGCCAGCAGCCAACCACCCCGAACTAGCGGGTTGGGAGCGACCTACGAGCAGTACTTC
NA	TRBV5-1	TRBJ1-1	few	CASSLVPVNTEAFF	TGCGCCAGCAGCTTGGTTCCGGTGAACACTGAAGCTTTCTTT
NA	TRBV11-3	TRBJ2-5	many	CASSLAPQETQYF	TGTGCCAGCAGCTTAGCCCCCCAAGAGACCCAGTACTTC
TRBD1	TRBV7-2	TRBJ2-7	many	CASSRTGNYEQYF	TGTGCCAGCAGCCGGACAGGGAACTACGAGCAGTACTTC